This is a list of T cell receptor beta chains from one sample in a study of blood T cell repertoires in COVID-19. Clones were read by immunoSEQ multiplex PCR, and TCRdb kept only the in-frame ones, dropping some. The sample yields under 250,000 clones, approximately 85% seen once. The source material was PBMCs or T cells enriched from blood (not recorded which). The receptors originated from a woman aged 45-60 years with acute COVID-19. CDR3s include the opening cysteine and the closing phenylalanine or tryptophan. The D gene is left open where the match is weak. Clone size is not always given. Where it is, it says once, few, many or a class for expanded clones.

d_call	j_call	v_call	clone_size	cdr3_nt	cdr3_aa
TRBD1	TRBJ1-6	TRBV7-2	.	TGTGCCAGTAAGACAGGGAGCTCCTATAATTCACCCCTCCACTTT	CASKTGSSYNSPLHF
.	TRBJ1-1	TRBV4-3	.	TGCGCCAGCAGCCAAGATATGGGGAGAGACACTGAAGCTTTCTTT	CASSQDMGRDTEAFF
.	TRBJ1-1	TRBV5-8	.	TGTGCCAGCAGCTTGGGGGGCAGGATTATCACTGAAGCTTTCTTT	CASSLGGRIITEAFF
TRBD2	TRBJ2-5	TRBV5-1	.	TGCGCCAGCAGCTTCTTCTCTTCCGGGACTAACCTACAAGAGACCCAGTACTTC	CASSFFSSGTNLQETQYF
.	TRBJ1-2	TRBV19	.	TGTGCCAGTAGTCCAAGGGGATACTATGGCTACACCTTC	CASSPRGYYGYTF
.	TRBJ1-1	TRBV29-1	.	TGCAGCGTGGTTGAGATTGAAGCTTTCTTT	CSVVEIEAFF
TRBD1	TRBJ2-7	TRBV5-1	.	TGCGCCAGCAGCTTGGGTCCCGGGACAGGGTCGGTAACCTACGAGCAGTACTTC	CASSLGPGTGSVTYEQYF
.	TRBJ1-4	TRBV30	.	TGTGCCTGGACCCTGGGGGGGAGAAATGAAAAACTGTTTTTT	CAWTLGGRNEKLFF
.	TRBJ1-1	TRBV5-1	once	TGCGCCAGCAGCCTAGAGGGTCTCGCTTTCTTT	CASSLEGLAFF
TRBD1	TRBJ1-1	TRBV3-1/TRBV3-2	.	TGTGCCAGCAGCCCCGGACAGGGGAGATCTGAAGCTTTCTTT	CASSPGQGRSEAFF
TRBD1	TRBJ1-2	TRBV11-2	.	TGTGCCAGCAGCGGACAGGGTGCGGATGGCTACACCTTC	CASSGQGADGYTF
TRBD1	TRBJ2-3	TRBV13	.	TGTGCCAGCAGCTTAGGCGGGGACAGGGGGTATTTT	CASSLGGDRGYF
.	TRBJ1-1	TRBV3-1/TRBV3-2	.	TGTGCCAGCAGCCAAGAAGGGGCGCCTAACACTGAAGCTTTCTTT	CASSQEGAPNTEAFF
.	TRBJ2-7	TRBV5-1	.	TGCGCCAGCAGCTTGGGACTCACTGGCGAGCAGTACTTC	CASSLGLTGEQYF
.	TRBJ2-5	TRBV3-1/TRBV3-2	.	TGTGCCAGCAGCCAAGATGGGCGGGGCCGTCAAGAGACCCAGTACTTC	CASSQDGRGRQETQYF
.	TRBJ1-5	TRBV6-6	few	TGTGCCAGCCTTGACAGAAGTAATCAGCCCCAGCATTTT	CASLDRSNQPQHF
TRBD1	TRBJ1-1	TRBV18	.	TGTGCCAGCTCTCGGGACAGTAACACTGAAGCTTTCTTT	CASSRDSNTEAFF
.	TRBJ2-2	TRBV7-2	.	TGTGCCAGCAGCTCACCAATCTCCGGGGGTCCTAACACCGGGGAGCTGTTTTTT	CASSSPISGGPNTGELFF
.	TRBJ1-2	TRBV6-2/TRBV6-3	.	TGTGCCAGCAGTCCCGGTGGCGGGTATGGCTACACCTTC	CASSPGGGYGYTF
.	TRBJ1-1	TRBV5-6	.	TGTGCCAGCAGCCCATCCAGACAGTTCAACACTGAAGCTTTCTTT	CASSPSRQFNTEAFF
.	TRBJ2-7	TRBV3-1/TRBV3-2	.	TGTGCCAGCAGCCAACGAGGAACCTACGAGCAGTACTTC	CASSQRGTYEQYF
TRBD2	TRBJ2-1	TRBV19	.	TGTGCCAGTAGTATGGCCGGGGGGTCCTACAATGAGCAGTTCTTC	CASSMAGGSYNEQFF
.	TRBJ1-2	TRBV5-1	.	TGCGCCAGCAGCTTGGGGACTTTGGGTGGCTACACCTTC	CASSLGTLGGYTF
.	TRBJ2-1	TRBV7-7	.	TGTGCCAGCAGCTTAGTGGGGGGTGAGCAGTTCTTC	CASSLVGGEQFF